Presented here are 15 T cell receptor beta chains from one specimen sequenced in a study of T cells after yellow fever vaccination. TCRdb reanalysed the 5' RACE reads using MiXCR and keeps one entry per CDR3 protein. The sample comprises about 630,000 distinct CDR3 sequences, roughly an eighth of which are singletons, and just under 15% rests with the top ten. The material sequenced was PBMCs, taken on the day of the yellow fever booster vaccination. These receptors originate from a man aged 25-45 years who received the YFV17D yellow fever vaccine.

This clonotype appeared many times. The V call is TRBV14, the J call TRBJ2-2, with 7 nucleotides matching TRBD1. With 4 bases clipped from V and 4 bases from J, the junction kept 3 bases outside the gene matches. The germline V gene encodes CDR1 SGHDN and CDR2 FVKESK. The CDR3 runs to 14 residues. Here the CDR3 DNA reads TGTGCCAGCAGCCGACAGGGAGCCACCGGGGAGCTGTTTTTT. This translates into CASSRQGATGELFF.

The gene calls are TRBV30 and TRBJ2-3; D possibly matches TRBD1 or TRBD2 (5 bases each). CDR3 length: 15 residues. With 5 bases removed from V and 0 bases from J, the gap between germline ends came to 15 bases. Germline V gives CDR1 GTSNPN, CDR2 SVGIG (reference sequence). The CDR3 DNA reads as TGTGCCTGGGGGGGAGATTGGTCTAGCACAGATACGCAGTATTTT. Protein sequence: CAWGGDWSSTDTQYF. The full variable domain, rest sourced from reference TRBV30 and TRBJ2-3, is SQTIHQWPATLVQPVGSPLSLECTVEGTSNPNLYWYRQAAGRGLQLLFYSVGIGQISSEVPQNLSASRPQDRQFILSSKKLLLSDSGFYLCAWGGDWSSTDTQYFGPGTRLTVL.

This chain connects TRBV6-1 to TRBJ2-7, with D unresolved. Germline values: CDR1 MNHNS, CDR2 SASEGT. CDR3 size: 14 residues. V was pared by 6 bases and J by 2 bases, with 14 bases between. The CDR3 reads CASRPHAGPYEQYF. As DNA, the CDR3 is TGTGCCAGCAGACCCCACGCAGGACCCTACGAGCAGTACTTC.

This clonotype was detected a few times. This chain joins TRBV15 and TRBJ2-1, with 10 bases aligning to TRBD2. CDR3 length equals 14 residues. V shed 8 bases, J shed 7 bases, and the junction held 8 bases outside the gene matches. Germline CDR1 reads LNHNV; CDR2 reads YYDKDF (reference sequence). In DNA form, the CDR3 reads TGTGCCACCGGCCCGGGACTAGCGAAGAATGAGCAGTTCTTC. This translates into CATGPGLAKNEQFF.

This rearrangement joins TRBV5-4 to TRBJ2-1; TRBD2 agrees at 10 bases. The J segment lost 3 bases and the V segment lost 0 bases, leaving 6 bases of the junction unmatched. Germline CDR1 reads SGHNT; CDR2 reads YYREEE (reference sequence). The CDR3 contains 17 residues. CDR3 sequence reads: CASSLDALAGVYNEQFF. CDR3 bases: TGTGCCAGCAGCTTGGATGCGCTAGCGGGAGTCTACAATGAGCAGTTCTTC.

This clonotype has more than one count but fewer than ten. The DNA of the CDR3 is TGTGCCAGCACCATAGGACGGAGCTCCTACAATGAGCAGTTCTTC. Its translation: CASTIGRSSYNEQFF. The genes are TRBV3-1 and TRBJ2-1, with D unresolved. This CDR3 spans 15 amino acids. Germline CDR1 is LGHDT and CDR2 is YNNKEL (reference sequence). The V end lost 7 bases, the J end lost 0 bases, and 13 bases lay between the germline ends.

This clonotype was observed a few times. This chain links TRBV20-1 with TRBJ2-1; D is perhaps TRBD1 (6 bases). V was clipped by 4 bases and J by 5 bases, with 12 bases between them. The CDR3 totals 13 residues. Germline loops: CDR1 DFQATT, CDR2 SNEGSKA (reference sequence). The CDR3 loop is CSAIGDTNNEQFF. For the CDR3, the DNA is TGCAGTGCTATTGGGGACACTAACAATGAGCAGTTCTTC.

J is TRBJ2-3 and V is TRBV30; TRBD2 aligns across 11 bases. Germline V gene sequence: CDR1 GTSNPN, CDR2 SVGIG (reference sequence). J lost 8 bases, V lost 4 bases, and 5 bases had no gene match. This CDR3 is 13 amino acids long. The CDR3 reads CAWILAGVGTQYF. CDR3 nucleotide sequence: TGTGCCTGGATACTAGCGGGAGTTGGTACGCAGTATTTT.

This clonotype appeared a few times. The chain has TRBV12-3 or TRBV12-4 and TRBJ2-2; the D call may be TRBD1 or TRBD2 (5 bases each). The CDR3 spans 14 residues. Trimming stripped 3 bases from V and 7 bases from J, with 12 bases between. CDR3 coding DNA: TGTGCCAGCAGTTTGGGGGTTAGGAGCGGGGAGCTGTTTTTT. It translates to CASSLGVRSGELFF.

This clonotype was recorded at least ten times. The rearrangement joins TRBV5-1 to TRBJ2-5; the match to TRBD1 covers 7 bases. Trimming at V came to 0 bases and at J to 2 bases, leaving 7 bases not matched to a gene. Germline CDR1 is SGHRS and CDR2 is YFSETQ. This CDR3 spans 16 amino acids. CDR3 coding DNA: TGCGCCAGCAGCTTGGTGAGGGACAGCTATCAAGAGACCCAGTACTTC. Its translation: CASSLVRDSYQETQYF.

The rearrangement links TRBV14 to TRBJ2-3, with 9 bases lining up with TRBD2. V trimming: 8 bases; J trimming: 7 bases; junction bases outside the gene matches: 10. CDR1 SGHDN and CDR2 FVKESK come from the germline V gene. CDR3 size: 14 residues. The chain's CDR3 is CASDGGRAGNTQYF. The CDR3 coding sequence is TGTGCCAGCGACGGCGGGAGGGCCGGGAATACGCAGTATTTT. Complete variable domain (other parts from reference TRBV14 and TRBJ2-3): EAGVTQFPSHSVIEKGQTVTLRCDPISGHDNLYWYRRVMGKEIKFLLHFVKESKQDESGMPNNRFLAERTGGTYSTLKVQPAELEDSGVYFCASDGGRAGNTQYFGPGTRLTVL.

In DNA, the CDR3 is TGTGCCATCGGAGAGGGGGGAGATACGCAGTATTTT. Its protein product is CAIGEGGDTQYF. The chain recombines TRBV10-3 with TRBJ2-3; the D call may be TRBD1 or TRBD2 (6 bases each). The germline V and J ends were trimmed by 8 bases and 5 bases, with 11 bases remaining between them. The CDR3 covers 12 residues. CDR1 and CDR2 (germline): ENHRY, SYGVKD.

The chain is built from TRBV19 and TRBJ2-3, with D possibly being TRBD1 or TRBD2 (5 bases each). V dropped 4 bases and J dropped 0 bases, with 14 bases sitting between them. This CDR3 has 16 amino acids. Germline CDR1 and CDR2: LNHDA and SQIVND (reference sequence). CDR3 bases: TGTGCCAGTAGTACCCTGAGGGGTCTGAGCACAGATACGCAGTATTTT. Translation gives CASSTLRGLSTDTQYF.

The table lists this clonotype with many counts. The chain is built from TRBV5-6 and TRBJ2-1; no firm D call. CDR1 is SGHDT, CDR2 YYEEEE, per germline. There are 13 residues in the CDR3. The germline V and J ends were trimmed by 0 bases and 5 bases, with 6 bases remaining between them. The CDR3 bases are TGTGCCAGCAGCTTGGGGCCTCACAATGAGCAGTTCTTC. As protein: CASSLGPHNEQFF.

This clonotype was detected only a few times. The chain has TRBV6-2 or TRBV6-3 and TRBJ2-7; 8 positions agree with TRBD2. Germline V CDR1 and CDR2: MNHEY, SVGEGT. CDR3 length: 20 amino acids. Trimming removed 2 bases from V and 2 bases from J; junction bases left unmatched: 20. CDR3: CASSYRPAGSLSGSPYEQYF. The CDR3, as DNA: TGTGCCAGCAGTTACCGGCCAGCGGGAAGTTTGAGCGGGAGTCCCTACGAGCAGTACTTC.